The present T cell receptor (beta chain) was sequenced within a study of T-cell memory formation after mild COVID-19. cDNA libraries for TCR alpha and TCR beta, carrying sample barcodes and UMIs, came from 5'RACE with constant-segment primers. TCRdb redid the calling of the 5' RACE reads with MiXCR, one entry per CDR3 protein. Here the sample spans nearly 110,000 distinct CDR3 sequences, roughly 14% being singletons. Study conclusions and caveats: Second-wave clones reaching peak frequency on day 37 lacked confirmed SARS-CoV-2 specificity. Among clones contracting day 15 to 85, CD4/CD8 was balanced, whereas later expanders leaned CD4+.

This clonotype has a handful of counts. Its antigen is currently unknown. The CDR3 has 12 residues. The V gene end was trimmed by 5 bases and the J gene end by 8 bases; junction bases not matched to a gene: 6. Per the germline V gene, CDR1 is SGDLS and CDR2 is YYNGEE. V and J are TRBV9 and TRBJ1-2, with TRBD1 identical over 7 bases. The sequencing sample was made of PBMCs or a T cell subset sorted from them (not recorded which). This TCR derives from a young man who had mild COVID-19 (a few samples of this study predate the infection). Cell type and time point are not known. The CDR3 coding sequence is TGTGCCAGCAGAAGACAGGGCGGCGGCTACACCTTC. It is translated as CASRRQGGGYTF.